This passage covers 20 T cell receptor beta chains from one sample sequenced in a study of blood T cell repertoires in COVID-19. Clones were read by immunoSEQ multiplex PCR, and TCRdb kept only the in-frame ones, dropping some. The profile shows 29,000 or so clones, around 74% of them singletons. Sequencing was done on a sample of peripheral blood. These receptors were obtained from a woman aged 70-85 years with active or convalescent COVID-19.

V is TRBV14 and J is TRBJ2-2; 8 bases match TRBD1. This CDR3 comprises 17 residues. The V gene's germline CDR1 is SGHDN and CDR2 FVKESK. V was clipped by 1 base and J by 3 bases; unmatched bases: 7. This CDR3 is CASSQVRQGRDTGELFF. The CDR3 region has the DNA TGTGCCAGCAGCCAAGTTAGACAGGGGCGGGACACCGGGGAGCTGTTTTTT.

The sample holds one count of this clone. V usage is TRBV7-9 and J usage is TRBJ1-1; tentatively, D is TRBD1 (6 bases). Germline V CDR1 and CDR2: SEHNR, FQNEAQ (reference sequence). V was shortened by 1 base and J by 5 bases, with 11 bases between the two germline ends. The CDR3 covers 14 residues. In nucleotides, the CDR3 is TGTGCCAGCAGCTTAGAAGGGGGAAGAACTGAAGCTTTCTTT. It codes for CASSLEGGRTEAFF.

This clone has just one count. The chain recombines TRBV18 with TRBJ2-1; D is unclear. The CDR3 sequence is 14 residues long. V dropped 6 bases and J dropped 1 base, with 10 bases sitting between them. In germline, CDR1 is KGHSH, CDR2 LQKENI. CDR3 nucleotide sequence: TGTGCCAGCTCGAGACTTGGATCCTACAATGAGCAGTTCTTC. Translation: CASSRLGSYNEQFF.

This chain joins TRBV19 and TRBJ1-2; 7 bases are a match to TRBD1. The ends lost 3 bases at V and 7 bases at J; junction bases unmatched: 14. In germline, CDR1 is LNHDA, CDR2 SQIVND (reference sequence). The CDR3 loop spans 16 amino acids. Here the CDR3 reads CASSIRDSGGLGGYTF. The CDR3 DNA reads as TGTGCCAGTAGTATTAGGGACAGCGGGGGCCTCGGTGGCTACACCTTC.

This clone was recorded a few times. The chain combines TRBV5-5 with TRBJ1-5; no firm D call. V gave up 1 base and J gave up 1 base, with 9 bases separating them. The CDR3 totals 15 residues. The germline V gene encodes CDR1 SGHKS and CDR2 YYEKEE (reference sequence). CDR3 coding DNA: TGTGCCAGCAGCTTGCAGGATGGGAGCAATCAGCCCCAGCATTTT. It specifies CASSLQDGSNQPQHF.

The genes are TRBV5-5 and TRBJ2-2, with D unclear. V was cut by 0 bases and J by 5 bases, with 11 bases left in between. Per germline, CDR1 SGHKS and CDR2 YYEKEE (reference sequence). CDR3 length equals 15 residues. The CDR3 protein is CASSLAGDGTGELFF. CDR3 in DNA: TGTGCCAGCAGCTTGGCGGGTGATGGAACCGGGGAGCTGTTTTTT.

This clone was detected a few times. This chain uses TRBV15 with TRBJ2-7; TRBD2 matches 11 bases. V was pared by 4 bases and J by 6 bases, with 14 bases of the junction left unmatched. Germline values: CDR1 LNHNV, CDR2 YYDKDF (reference sequence). CDR3 length: 17 residues. CDR3 in amino acids: CATSTPPGRLAGGEQYF. The CDR3 nucleotides are TGTGCCACCAGCACCCCCCCGGGGAGGCTAGCGGGAGGCGAGCAGTACTTC.

The chain is built from TRBV25-1 and TRBJ2-2; 9 nucleotides agree with TRBD2. Germline V lookup: CDR1 MGHDK, CDR2 SYGVNS. With V trimmed by 3 bases and J by 11 bases, 16 bases remained unmatched. This CDR3 has 17 amino acids. In DNA, the CDR3 is TGTGCCAGCAGTGATTCTACTAGCGGGCGCCCTTTAGGAGAGCTGTTTTTT. It is translated as CASSDSTSGRPLGELFF.

The gene calls are TRBV3-1 (or the pseudogene TRBV3-2) and TRBJ2-7; 9 nucleotides align to TRBD2. V lost 4 bases to trimming and J lost 3 bases; unmatched junction nucleotides: 7. The germline V gene has CDR1 LGHDT and CDR2 YNNKEL (reference sequence). The CDR3 is 15 residues long. The CDR3 DNA sequence: TGTGCCAGCAGCCCGAGCGGGAGGAATTTCTACGAGCAGTACTTC. It yields the protein CASSPSGRNFYEQYF.

The J gene is TRBJ2-1, the V gene TRBV7-2, with 10 bases fitting TRBD2. Germline loops: CDR1 SGHTA, CDR2 FQGNSA. The CDR3 is 15 amino acids. V lost 6 bases, J lost 1 base, and 3 bases stayed unmatched. The DNA of the CDR3 is TGTGCCAGCAGTAGCGGGAGGCCTTCCTACAATGAGCAGTTCTTC. It codes for CASSSGRPSYNEQFF.

This chain joins TRBV19 and TRBJ2-2; D is undetermined. Germline V gene sequence: CDR1 LNHDA, CDR2 SQIVND (reference sequence). There are 14 residues in the CDR3. Deletions cut 7 bases from V and 7 bases from J, with 16 bases between. The chain's CDR3 is CASTTNRVGGELFF. The CDR3 nucleotides are TGTGCCAGTACCACTAACCGGGTTGGCGGGGAGCTGTTTTTT.

The chain is built from TRBV5-6 and TRBJ1-1; D is ambiguous. V gave up 4 bases and J gave up 1 base, with 8 bases separating them. Per the germline V gene, CDR1 is SGHDT and CDR2 is YYEEEE. The CDR3 covers 13 residues. The CDR3 region is CASSPRWNTEAFF. In nucleotides, the CDR3 is TGTGCCAGCAGCCCCCGTTGGAACACTGAAGCTTTCTTT.

The chain is built from TRBV24-1 and TRBJ2-3, with a tentative D call TRBD1 (6 bases). Germline assignment: CDR1 KGHDR and CDR2 SFDVKD. This CDR3 is 16 amino acids long. Trimming cost V 3 bases and J 4 bases, with 16 bases left between them. Written as DNA, the CDR3 is TGTGCCACCAGTGATGGGGGACACGGGGCGTCAGATACGCAGTATTTT. Protein sequence: CATSDGGHGASDTQYF.

The chain couples TRBV5-6 to TRBJ1-4, with D perhaps matching TRBD1 (6 bases). This CDR3 has 18 amino acids. Germline-derived CDR1 and CDR2 are SGHDT and YYEEEE. V gave up 0 bases and J gave up 4 bases, with 19 bases separating them. The CDR3 loop reads CASSLGGWGRFGNEKLFF. CDR3 coding DNA: TGTGCCAGCAGCTTGGGAGGCTGGGGGCGGTTTGGTAATGAAAAACTGTTTTTT.

This clone came up once. V usage is TRBV9 and J usage is TRBJ1-1; D gene ambiguous. The V end lost 4 bases, the J end lost 1 base, and 11 bases lay between the germline ends. Germline lookup yields CDR1 SGDLS and CDR2 YYNGEE. The CDR3 covers 14 residues. The CDR3 bases are TGTGCCAGCAGCCCCGGAAGAGGGAACACTGAAGCTTTCTTT. This sequence encodes CASSPGRGNTEAFF.

The J gene is TRBJ1-2, the V gene TRBV5-6; TRBD1 might be the D (5 bases). Trimming cost V 0 bases and J 2 bases, with 17 bases left between them. CDR1 and CDR2 (germline): SGHDT, YYEEEE. The CDR3 has 17 residues. Here the CDR3 reads CASSLDPGRGGNYGYTF. The CDR3 DNA reads as TGTGCCAGCAGCTTGGACCCGGGGAGGGGTGGAAACTATGGCTACACCTTC.

This chain uses TRBV19 with TRBJ2-3; D possibly corresponds to TRBD2 (5 bases). V was trimmed by 5 bases and J by 0 bases, leaving 9 bases between them. The CDR3 length is 14 residues. Germline V gene data show CDR1 as LNHDA and CDR2 as SQIVND (reference sequence). For the CDR3, the DNA is TGTGCCAGTAGTCGCGGGCCTAGCACAGATACGCAGTATTTT. Its translation: CASSRGPSTDTQYF.

This chain connects TRBV9 to TRBJ1-2; the D gene is possibly TRBD1 (5 bases). The CDR3 is 13 amino acids. Trimming took off 1 base at V and 4 bases at J, with 8 bases between the two ends. CDR1 and CDR2 from the germline V gene are SGDLS and YYNGEE. CDR3: CASSVWGGYGYTF. The CDR3 nucleotides are TGTGCCAGCAGCGTATGGGGCGGCTATGGCTACACCTTC.

The gene calls are TRBV10-3 and TRBJ1-6, with D possibly being TRBD1 (5 bases). This CDR3 is built from 14 residues. The ends were cut back, 1 base at V and 6 bases at J, with 7 bases in the middle. Germline lookup yields CDR1 ENHRY and CDR2 SYGVKD. The CDR3 DNA reads as TGTGCCATCAGTGAGTTAGGGGTTAATTCACCCCTCCACTTT. Translation gives CAISELGVNSPLHF.

V is TRBV7-2 and J is TRBJ1-5; D call uncertain. Trimming cost V 5 bases and J 0 bases, with 20 bases left between them. The CDR3 totals 18 residues. The germline V gene has CDR1 SGHTA and CDR2 FQGNSA. The CDR3 DNA sequence: TGTGCCAGCAGCCCCGTATCGAGAGGGATTAATAGCAATCAGCCCCAGCATTTT. This translates into CASSPVSRGINSNQPQHF.